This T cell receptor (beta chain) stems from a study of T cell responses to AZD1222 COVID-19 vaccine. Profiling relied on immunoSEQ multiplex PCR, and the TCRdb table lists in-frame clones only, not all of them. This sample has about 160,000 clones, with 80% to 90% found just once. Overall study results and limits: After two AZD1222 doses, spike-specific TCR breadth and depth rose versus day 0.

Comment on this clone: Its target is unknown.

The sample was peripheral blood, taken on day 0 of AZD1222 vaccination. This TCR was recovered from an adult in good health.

The CDR3: CAWGGEDGQNTIYF. The CDR3 DNA reads as TGTGCCTGGGGGGGGGAAGATGGACAAAACACCATATATTTT. The chain joins TRBV30 to TRBJ1-3; D possibly corresponds to TRBD1 (5 bases). V lost 5 bases and J lost 6, with 17 bases in between. The CDR3 sequence is 14 residues long. Per the germline V gene, CDR1 is GTSNPN and CDR2 is SVGIG (reference sequence).